This TCR beta chain is from a study of T cell responses to AZD1222 COVID-19 vaccine. The CDR3 runs to 15 residues. V gave up 4 bases and J gave up 8 bases; unmatched junction bases: 7. Germline lookup yields CDR1 LGHDT and CDR2 YNNKEL (reference sequence). Using immunoSEQ multiplex PCR, the repertoire was profiled, and TCRdb retains in-frame clones only, with some absent. The sample carries 95,000 to 150,000 clones, nearly 90% recorded once. V usage is TRBV3-1 (or the pseudogene TRBV3-2) and J usage is TRBJ2-1, with TRBD2 matching 11 bases. Sequencing was performed on peripheral blood, taken on day 0 of AZD1222 vaccination. The receptor's source is an adult in good health. Here the CDR3 DNA reads TGTGCCAGCAGCCTTACTAGCGGGAGTCAAGATGAGCAGTTCTTC. Protein product: CASSLTSGSQDEQFF.